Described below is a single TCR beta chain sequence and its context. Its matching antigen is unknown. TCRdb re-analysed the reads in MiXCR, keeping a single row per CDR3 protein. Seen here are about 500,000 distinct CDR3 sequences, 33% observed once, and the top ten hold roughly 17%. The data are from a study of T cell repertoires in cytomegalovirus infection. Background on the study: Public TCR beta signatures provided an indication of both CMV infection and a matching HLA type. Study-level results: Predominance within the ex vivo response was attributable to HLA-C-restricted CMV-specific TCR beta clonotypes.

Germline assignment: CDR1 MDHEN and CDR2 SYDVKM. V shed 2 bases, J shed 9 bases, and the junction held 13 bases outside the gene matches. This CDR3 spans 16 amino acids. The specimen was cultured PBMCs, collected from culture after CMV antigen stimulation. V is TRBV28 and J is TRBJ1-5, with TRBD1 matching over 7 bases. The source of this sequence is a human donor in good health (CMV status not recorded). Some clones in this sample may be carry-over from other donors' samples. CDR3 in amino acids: CASSLVVSRGTRPQHF. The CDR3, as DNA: TGTGCCAGCAGTTTAGTGGTGTCCAGGGGGACGAGGCCCCAGCATTTT.